This T cell receptor beta chain was profiled in a study of control samples from healthy donors and cancer patients. Here immunoSEQ multiplex PCR was the method, and the copy in TCRdb shows in-frame clones only, minus some. The sample lists 25,000 to 30,000 clones, approximately 85% seen once, with around 7.1% in the top ten. CDR1 is SGHVS, CDR2 FQNEAQ, per germline. V was trimmed by 3 bases and J by 4 bases, leaving 15 bases between them. This CDR3 has 16 residues. Sequencing input: PBMCs. V is TRBV7-8 and J is TRBJ1-4, with D tentatively TRBD1 (5 bases). The source is a woman aged 55-75 years with head and neck cancer. The CDR3 here is CASSFPPGDRNEKLFF. CDR3 DNA sequence: TGTGCCAGCAGCTTCCCCCCGGGGGACCGTAATGAAAAACTGTTTTTT.